A single sample is the source of the 18 T cell receptor beta chains below, sequenced in a study of CD8 T cells in Susac syndrome. With random hexamers, reverse transcription was performed on about 0.5 to 1 ug of RNA. TCRdb recomputed calls from the immunoSEQ multiplex PCR reads with MiXCR, one row per CDR3 protein. The table records about 300,000 distinct CDR3 sequences, approximately 89% of them present only once. The sample comprised CD8+ T cells from PBMCs. The receptors come from a human donor with multiple sclerosis.

This clonotype was seen just once. The chain combines TRBV27 with TRBJ2-7, with D perhaps assigned TRBD1 or TRBD2 (6 bases each). The CDR3 contains 15 residues. Germline CDR1 reads MNHEY; CDR2 reads SMNVEV (reference sequence). Trimming removed 1 base from V and 5 bases from J, with 15 bases in between. CDR3 coding DNA: TGTGCCAGCAGTTTATTGGGGGGCGATGGGGACGAGCAGTACTTC. Encoded protein: CASSLLGGDGDEQYF.

The J gene is TRBJ2-5, the V gene TRBV5-1; TRBD2 might be the D (6 bases). CDR3 length: 19 amino acids. CDR1 and CDR2 (germline): SGHRS, YFSETQ. V was cut by 1 base and J by 1 base, with 23 bases left in between. The CDR3 here is CASSLSPPPVGDFQETQYF. DNA of the CDR3: TGCGCCAGCAGCTTGTCTCCCCCCCCCGTTGGGGACTTCCAAGAGACCCAGTACTTC.

This clonotype was counted only a few times. The chain joins TRBV9 to TRBJ2-1; D is undetermined. The CDR3 length is 11 residues. Germline CDR1 is SGDLS and CDR2 is YYNGEE. The V end lost 7 bases, the J end lost 6 bases, and 8 bases lay between the germline ends. The CDR3 DNA follows: TGTGCCAGCCCACTAAGCAATGAGCAGTTCTTC. Translation: CASPLSNEQFF.

The chain couples TRBV5-1 to TRBJ2-4; D is uncertain. CDR3 length: 17 residues. V dropped 5 bases and J dropped 1 base, with 19 bases sitting between them. Germline V gives CDR1 SGHRS, CDR2 YFSETQ. The CDR3, as DNA: TGCGCCAGCAGGGTTGGTCTGGTTGCTGGGGCCAAAAACATTCAGTACTTC. Protein: CASRVGLVAGAKNIQYF.

The chain uses TRBV29-1 and TRBJ2-7; 13 nucleotides match TRBD2. The CDR3 runs to 16 residues. Trimming cost V 1 base and J 0 bases; bases outside gene matches: 3. The germline V gene has CDR1 SQVTM and CDR2 ANQGSEA. The CDR3 sequence: CSVEGTSGGVSYEQYF. The CDR3 coding sequence is TGCAGCGTTGAAGGTACTAGCGGGGGGGTCTCCTACGAGCAGTACTTC.

The chain uses TRBV27 and TRBJ2-5; tentatively, D is TRBD2 (6 bases). This CDR3 is 14 amino acids long. The germline V and J ends were trimmed by 2 bases and 4 bases, with 11 bases remaining between them. Germline V gene data show CDR1 as MNHEY and CDR2 as SMNVEV (reference sequence). The CDR3 is CASSLRLEGETQYF. The CDR3 DNA is TGTGCCAGCAGTTTAAGACTAGAAGGAGAGACCCAGTACTTC.

The chain joins TRBV28 to TRBJ2-2; 7 bases agree with TRBD1. V lost 4 bases to trimming and J lost 7 bases; unmatched junction nucleotides: 12. This CDR3 has 16 residues. Germline V gene sequence: CDR1 MDHEN, CDR2 SYDVKM. The CDR3 sequence: CASSSQGDGWNGELFF. The DNA of the CDR3 is TGTGCCAGCAGTTCGCAGGGGGACGGATGGAACGGGGAGCTGTTTTTT. The full variable domain, rest sourced from reference TRBV28 and TRBJ2-2, is DVKVTQSSRYLVKRTGEKVFLECVQDMDHENMFWYRQDPGLGLRLIYFSYDVKMKEKGDIPEGYSVSREKKERFSLILESASTNQTSMYLCASSSQGDGWNGELFFGEGSRLTVL.

The rearrangement links TRBV6-6 to TRBJ1-2; D perhaps matches TRBD1 (5 bases). There are 13 residues in the CDR3. V was shortened by 2 bases and J by 4 bases, with 8 bases between the two germline ends. The germline V gene encodes CDR1 MNHNY and CDR2 SVGAGI (reference sequence). CDR3 bases: TGTGCCAGCAGTTACAGGGACTCCTATGGCTACACCTTC. It is translated as CASSYRDSYGYTF.

The genes are TRBV4-3 and TRBJ1-1; D might be TRBD1 (5 bases). Trimming cost V 4 bases and J 1 base, with 25 bases left between them. Germline V gene sequence: CDR1 LGHNA, CDR2 YSLEER. The length of the CDR3 is 19 residues. CDR3 DNA sequence: TGCGCCAGCAGCCTGACGTCTCCGGACACCACATATTGGAACACTGAAGCTTTCTTT. Translating gives CASSLTSPDTTYWNTEAFF.

For this clonotype: A junction end diverges from the germline sequence, so it may reflect a read error. The V call is TRBV12-3 or TRBV12-4, the J call TRBJ2-2; 9 bases map to TRBD1. CDR3 length: 16 residues. The CDR3 DNA reads as TGTGCCGGCAGCCTACCGGGACAGGGGAACACCGGGGAGCTGTTTTTT. Translating it yields CAGSLPGQGNTGELFF.

This clonotype was found once. CDR3 sequence: CASSSGRGTDTQYF. The CDR3 region has the DNA TGTGCCAGCAGTAGCGGGAGAGGGACAGATACGCAGTATTTT. The V gene is TRBV27, the J gene TRBJ2-3; 8 bases are a match to TRBD2. This CDR3 is built from 14 residues. CDR1 and CDR2 (germline): MNHEY, SMNVEV (reference sequence). J was trimmed by 3 bases and V by 5 bases; bases with no gene match: 4.

This clonotype was found once. The gene calls are TRBV7-9 and TRBJ2-2, with 7 positions matching TRBD1. The trim removed 1 base at V and 7 bases at J, leaving 6 bases unmatched. Germline V gene lookup returns CDR1 SEHNR and CDR2 FQNEAQ (reference sequence). This CDR3 is 15 amino acids long. The CDR3 is CASSLVSTGDGELFF. The DNA for the CDR3 is TGTGCCAGCAGCTTAGTTTCCACAGGGGACGGGGAGCTGTTTTTT.

On this clonotype itself: At one end, the junction sequence differs from germline, possibly due to a read error. The V and J genes are TRBV6-5 and TRBJ2-5, with 8 bases aligning to TRBD1. From germline, CDR1 is MNHEY and CDR2 SVGAGI. CDR3 length: 15 residues. The CDR3 sequence: CASSYGYRGEETRYF. CDR3 nucleotide sequence: TGTGCCAGCAGTTACGGATACAGGGGGGAAGAGACCCGGTACTTC.

This chain links TRBV19 with TRBJ2-5; 7 nucleotides align to TRBD2. Germline CDR1 reads LNHDA; CDR2 reads SQIVND (reference sequence). The CDR3 consists of 14 residues. The V segment lost 5 bases and the J segment 2 bases; nucleotides outside the gene matches: 5. The CDR3 nucleotides read TGTGCCAGTAGTCTCGGGACTATACAAGAGACCCAGTACTTC. Its protein product is CASSLGTIQETQYF.

The J gene is TRBJ2-7, the V gene TRBV7-8; D call uncertain. Trimming left V 1 base short and J 0 bases short, with 10 bases between. This CDR3 contains 15 residues. CDR1 is SGHVS and CDR2 is FQNEAQ in the germline V gene. The CDR3 DNA reads as TGTGCCAGCAGCTTAGATCAGTTAAGCTCCTACGAGCAGTACTTC. Translating gives CASSLDQLSSYEQYF.

The chain joins TRBV20-1 to TRBJ2-1; TRBD1 matches 8 bases. Germline V gene sequence: CDR1 DFQATT, CDR2 SNEGSKA (reference sequence). The junction had 11 bases not matched to a gene; V was cut back by 3 bases and J by 4 bases. CDR3 length equals 16 residues. The CDR3 DNA reads as TGCAGTGCTAGTGCGTTTGGGACAGGAAATTACAATGAGCAGTTCTTC. Its translation: CSASAFGTGNYNEQFF.

A note on this clonotype: A junction end diverges from the germline sequence, so it may reflect a read error. This chain links TRBV29-1 with TRBJ1-1; D might be TRBD1 (5 bases). The CDR3 is made up of 13 amino acids. Germline assignment: CDR1 SQVTM and CDR2 ANQGSEA. CDR3 sequence (DNA): TGCAGCGCCCGGACAAGGGACGGCACTGAAGCTCTCTTT. Its translation is CSARTRDGTEALF. Full variable domain (outside the CDR3, taken from reference TRBV29-1 and TRBJ1-1): SAVISQKPSRDICQRGTSLTIQCQVDSQVTMMFWYRQQPGQSLTLIATANQGSEATYESGFVIDKFPISRPNLTFSTLTVSNMSPEDSSIYLCSARTRDGTEALFGQGTRLTVV.

The rearrangement joins TRBV19 to TRBJ2-1; a weak D match, TRBD1 (5 bases). The CDR3 runs to 15 residues. Germline values: CDR1 LNHDA, CDR2 SQIVND (reference sequence). The V and J ends lost 6 bases and 6 bases respectively, with 18 bases between them. CDR3 in amino acids: CASSSGFRTPNEQFF. For the CDR3, the DNA is TGTGCCAGTAGCTCAGGGTTCCGAACCCCCAATGAGCAGTTCTTC.